This entry lists 3 T cell receptor beta chains sequenced from one sample in a study of Ad26.COV2.S vaccination and SARS-CoV-2 variants. The treatment was: approximately 18 received Ad26.COV2.S at low or high dose, single or two shots; roughly five received placebo; per-sample allocation not given. Sampling was performed 63 days after the first vaccine or placebo injection. Libraries were prepared by immunoSEQ multiplex PCR; TCRdb keeps only in-frame clonotypes and omits some of them. In the table there are about 370,000 clones, around 85% of which are singletons. The sequences come from peripheral blood, collected in a trial of Ad26.COV2.S vaccine versus placebo. Receptor source: a person between 18 and 60 years old who received the Ad26.COV2.S COVID-19 vaccine or a placebo.

This chain links TRBV6-5 with TRBJ1-2, with 9 bases matching TRBD1. The CDR3 has 15 amino acids. Unmatched junction bases numbered 9, after V lost 6 bases and J lost 4 bases. In germline, CDR1 is MNHEY, CDR2 SVGAGI. The CDR3 here is CASSLLTGGSYGYTF. The CDR3 coding sequence is TGTGCCAGCAGCTTACTGACAGGGGGGAGCTATGGCTACACCTTC.

J is TRBJ2-7 and V is TRBV7-6; D could derive from TRBD1 or TRBD2 (5 bases each). V was trimmed by 1 base and J by 2 bases, leaving 12 bases between them. In germline, CDR1 is SGHVS, CDR2 FNYEAQ. This CDR3 region has 15 residues. DNA of the CDR3: TGTGCCAGCAGCTTAGAGGGAGACAGACCCTACGAGCAGTACTTC. It is translated as CASSLEGDRPYEQYF.

The rearrangement uses TRBV7-2 and TRBJ1-4; D is possibly TRBD1 (5 bases). CDR3 length: 14 amino acids. Germline loops: CDR1 SGHTA, CDR2 FQGNSA. With 2 bases removed from V and 6 bases from J, the gap between germline ends came to 10 bases. CDR3 in DNA: TGTGCCAGCAGCTTATTAGGGGAGGATGAAAAACTGTTTTTT. It specifies CASSLLGEDEKLFF.